The 29 T cell receptor beta chains listed next were all sequenced from one sample in a study of T cell repertoires in cytomegalovirus infection. MiXCR was run by TCRdb on the reads, yielding one entry per CDR3 protein. Here the sample spans almost 550,000 distinct CDR3 sequences, about 17% being singletons. Sequenced material: CD8+ T cells from PBMCs. These receptors all stem from a human donor in good health (CMV status not recorded). Some clones in this sample may be carry-over from other donors' samples.

The CDR3 nucleotides are TGTGCCAGCAGCCAGTCCGGGACAGGAAATCAGCCCCAGCATTTT. This translates into CASSQSGTGNQPQHF. The chain has TRBV3-1 and TRBJ1-5, with 8 positions matching TRBD1. With 3 bases clipped from V and 4 bases from J, the junction kept 5 bases outside the gene matches. This CDR3 contains 15 residues. The germline V gene has CDR1 LGHDT and CDR2 YNNKEL (reference sequence).

The V and J genes are TRBV4-1 and TRBJ2-7, with D possibly matching TRBD2 (6 bases). The ends were cut back, 0 bases at V and 3 bases at J, with 12 bases in the middle. The CDR3 totals 15 residues. Germline loops: CDR1 MGHRA, CDR2 YSYEKL. The CDR3 nucleotides are TGCGCCAGCAGCCAAGAGATAGCGGCTATCTACGAGCAGTACTTC. Protein: CASSQEIAAIYEQYF.

This chain's CDR3 is CASRRKPIGSDGYTF. Written as DNA, the CDR3 is TGTGCCAGTAGAAGGAAACCGATAGGGTCGGATGGCTACACCTTC. V gene TRBV19 combines with J gene TRBJ1-2; no clear D gene. The V end was cut by 6 bases, the J end by 6 bases, with 20 bases between. CDR1 LNHDA and CDR2 SQIVND come from the germline V gene (reference sequence). This CDR3 spans 15 amino acids.

This clonotype appeared a few times. The CDR3 spells CASSLDGGPGDTQYF. The CDR3 DNA is TGTGCCAGCAGCTTAGATGGGGGGCCAGGAGATACGCAGTATTTT. The chain combines TRBV11-3 with TRBJ2-3; D tentatively fits TRBD1 or TRBD2 (6 bases each). V shed 0 bases and J shed 5 bases, with 12 bases lying between them. In germline, CDR1 is SGHNT, CDR2 YENEEA. This CDR3 is built from 15 residues.

This clonotype was counted between two and nine times. The rearrangement uses TRBV6-6 and TRBJ1-2; 8 bases align to TRBD1. The CDR3 has 15 residues. Unmatched junction bases numbered 13, after V lost 5 bases and J lost 8 bases. The germline gives CDR1 MNHNY, CDR2 SVGAGI (reference sequence). The chain's CDR3 is CASSQRQGREYGYTF. Here the CDR3 DNA reads TGTGCCAGCAGTCAAAGACAGGGGCGGGAGTACGGCTACACCTTC.

This clonotype was found a few times. The gene calls are TRBV29-1 and TRBJ2-1; 9 bases are a match to TRBD1. Per the germline V gene, CDR1 is SQVTM and CDR2 is ANQGSEA. This CDR3 is 13 amino acids long. V dropped 5 bases and J dropped 4; count of bases not matched to a gene: 3. The CDR3 nucleotides read TGCAGCGTTACAGGGGGCTCGTACAATGAGCAGTTCTTC. Translating gives CSVTGGSYNEQFF.

V usage is TRBV20-1 and J usage is TRBJ2-5, with 11 bases identical to TRBD2. V trimming: 0 bases; J trimming: 2 bases; junction bases outside the gene matches: 8. Germline-derived CDR1 and CDR2 are DFQATT and SNEGSKA (reference sequence). This CDR3 is built from 17 residues. The DNA of the CDR3 is TGCAGTGCTAGAGATTTGAAGGGACTAGCGGAACAAGAGACCCAGTACTTC. Translating gives CSARDLKGLAEQETQYF.

V usage is TRBV19 and J usage is TRBJ2-1; the D is unclear. The V gene lost 5 bases and the J gene lost 0 bases, with 20 bases spanning the gap. The CDR3 consists of 18 residues. The germline CDR1 and CDR2 sequences are LNHDA and SQIVND (reference sequence). CDR3 nucleotides: TGTGCCAGTAGTGTTTCGAAACCAATTATGAGCTCCTACAATGAGCAGTTCTTC. Amino acids: CASSVSKPIMSSYNEQFF.

The chain recombines TRBV20-1 with TRBJ1-1; D is possibly TRBD1 (6 bases). V lost 6 bases and J 0 bases, leaving 11 bases between the germline ends. The CDR3 consists of 13 residues. Germline values: CDR1 DFQATT, CDR2 SNEGSKA (reference sequence). CDR3 sequence reads: CSAPDSLNTEAFF. CDR3 in DNA: TGCAGTGCCCCGGACAGCCTGAACACTGAAGCTTTCTTT.

This clonotype was counted many times. The chain couples TRBV11-2 to TRBJ2-2; 7 nucleotides line up with TRBD2. With V trimmed by 6 bases and J by 4 bases, 11 bases remained unmatched. Germline V gene data show CDR1 as SGHAT and CDR2 as FQNNGV. The CDR3 is 16 residues long. CDR3: CASSPPRSSGTGELFF. The CDR3 nucleotides read TGTGCCAGCAGTCCACCCCGTTCTAGCGGCACCGGGGAGCTGTTTTTT.

The chain recombines TRBV5-5 with TRBJ2-2, with a possible D match to TRBD1 (6 bases). The germline gives CDR1 SGHKS, CDR2 YYEKEE (reference sequence). The CDR3 runs 19 residues. Trimming removed 5 bases at V and 4 bases at J, with 27 bases between. Here the CDR3 DNA reads TGTGCCAGCAGGATCCCCCGGACCGGGACAATGAAGGGCACCGGGGAGCTGTTTTTT. Amino acids: CASRIPRTGTMKGTGELFF. Based on the CDR3 plus reference TRBV5-5 and TRBJ2-2, the full variable domain is DAGVTQSPTHLIKTRGQQVTLRCSPISGHKSVSWYQQVLGQGPQFIFQYYEKEERGRGNFPDRFSARQFPNYSSELNVNALLLGDSALYLCASRIPRTGTMKGTGELFFGEGSRLTVL.

This clonotype has only a few counts. The chain recombines TRBV27 with TRBJ2-5; TRBD2 aligns across 12 bases. This CDR3 region has 17 residues. Germline assignment: CDR1 MNHEY and CDR2 SMNVEV (reference sequence). V was pared by 5 bases and J by 4 bases, with 11 bases of the junction left unmatched. The CDR3 region has the DNA TGTGCCAGCAGTAGCGTGCGTCCTAGCGGGAGGGGAGAGACCCAGTACTTC. As protein: CASSSVRPSGRGETQYF.

This clonotype was seen many times. The CDR3 loop reads CASSPTPGLIRTQYF. CDR3 coding DNA: TGCGCCAGCAGCCCCACCCCGGGACTCATCAGGACCCAGTACTTC. The chain uses TRBV5-1 and TRBJ2-5; tentatively, D is TRBD2 (6 bases). This CDR3 has 15 amino acids. Germline V gene sequence: CDR1 SGHRS, CDR2 YFSETQ. Trimming pared 4 bases from V and 7 bases from J, leaving 20 bases between.

This clonotype was recorded many times. The rearrangement links TRBV7-8 to TRBJ2-7; no reliable D call. The germline V and J ends were trimmed by 3 bases and 3 bases, with 15 bases remaining between them. The germline V gene encodes CDR1 SGHVS and CDR2 FQNEAQ. The CDR3 runs 15 residues. The CDR3 region is CASSFVTEGLYEQYF. The CDR3 bases are TGTGCCAGCAGCTTTGTAACAGAAGGTCTCTACGAGCAGTACTTC.

This clonotype was seen at least ten times. The DNA of the CDR3 is TGTGCCAGCAGCCAACGGGTTAGCGGGAGCACAGATACGCAGTATTTT. As protein: CASSQRVSGSTDTQYF. The genes are TRBV7-9 and TRBJ2-3, with TRBD2 identical over 7 bases. The CDR3 has 16 residues. V shed 5 bases and J 0 bases; nucleotides not matched to a gene: 8. Germline values: CDR1 SEHNR, CDR2 FQNEAQ (reference sequence).

The J gene is TRBJ2-1, the V gene TRBV5-6; 9 bases line up with TRBD2. J gave up 7 bases and V 1 base, and 15 bases lay outside the gene matches. From germline, CDR1 is SGHDT and CDR2 YYEEEE. The CDR3 length is 18 residues. CDR3 region: CASSLSLELRGGENEQFF. In DNA form, the CDR3 reads TGTGCCAGCAGCTTGTCATTGGAGCTCCGCGGGGGGGAGAATGAGCAGTTCTTC.

In its sample, this clonotype was seen many times. The chain is built from TRBV12-5 and TRBJ2-7; 8 bases match TRBD1. Germline V lookup: CDR1 LGHNT, CDR2 FRNRAP. Germline trimming cut 1 base from V and 1 base from J; bases unmatched to any gene: 9. The CDR3 covers 17 residues. The CDR3 loop reads CASGLAPGQGLSYEQYF. The CDR3 DNA reads as TGTGCTAGTGGTTTGGCCCCCGGACAGGGACTGTCCTACGAGCAGTACTTC. The full variable domain, its missing parts supplied by reference TRBV12-5 and TRBJ2-7, is DARVTQTPRHKVTEMGQEVTMRCQPILGHNTVFWYRQTMMQGLELLAYFRNRAPLDDSGMPKDRFSAEMPDATLATLKIQPSEPRDSAVYFCASGLAPGQGLSYEQYFGPGTRLTVT.

The table lists this clonotype with many counts. The chain combines TRBV6-1 with TRBJ1-6; no firm D call. Germline V lookup: CDR1 MNHNS, CDR2 SASEGT. The CDR3 consists of 18 residues. V gave up 2 bases and J gave up 0 bases, with 14 bases separating them. In DNA form, the CDR3 reads TGTGCCAGCAGTGAAAAAGCGGGGAAGAGCTCCTATAATTCACCCCTCCACTTT. Protein product: CASSEKAGKSSYNSPLHF.

V usage is TRBV7-3 and J usage is TRBJ2-5; weak D call: TRBD1 (6 bases). Looked up from germline, CDR1 is SGHTA and CDR2 is FQGTGA. This CDR3 has 14 residues. Trimming removed 5 bases at V and 0 bases at J, with 10 bases between. CDR3 DNA: TGTGCCAGCAGCCCGTCAGGGGACCAAGAGACCCAGTACTTC. Residues: CASSPSGDQETQYF.

This clonotype showed up just a few times. The CDR3 is CASSYGGPTYEQYF. CDR3 DNA: TGTGCCAGCAGTTACGGGGGGCCAACCTACGAGCAGTACTTC. The chain joins TRBV6-6 to TRBJ2-7; either TRBD1 or TRBD2 may supply D (6 bases each). V dropped 2 bases and J dropped 2 bases, with 10 bases sitting between them. CDR1 and CDR2 (germline): MNHNY, SVGAGI (reference sequence). The CDR3 totals 14 residues.

The sample holds many counts of this clonotype. The chain has TRBV19 and TRBJ1-1, with TRBD1 identical over 7 bases. V shed 3 bases and J 4 bases; nucleotides not matched to a gene: 8. Germline V gene lookup returns CDR1 LNHDA and CDR2 SQIVND (reference sequence). The CDR3 is made up of 15 amino acids. The CDR3 spells CASSIGTGVGTEAFF. CDR3 bases: TGTGCCAGTAGTATTGGTACAGGGGTAGGCACTGAAGCTTTCTTT.

V and J are TRBV2 and TRBJ1-1; no definite D call. Per the germline V gene, CDR1 is SNHLY and CDR2 is FYNNEI. The CDR3 loop spans 11 amino acids. The ends were cut back, 8 bases at V and 1 base at J, with 5 bases in the middle. The CDR3, as DNA: TGTGCCAGCGTCTCGAACACTGAAGCTTTCTTT. Residues: CASVSNTEAFF.

In its sample, this clonotype was seen many times. The J gene is TRBJ2-2, the V gene TRBV10-3; possible D gene TRBD1, 6 bases. Germline loops: CDR1 ENHRY, CDR2 SYGVKD. CDR3 size: 14 residues. The V end lost 8 bases, the J end lost 2 bases, and 12 bases lay between the germline ends. For the CDR3, the DNA is TGTGCCATCCGCCCGGGACATAACACCGGGGAGCTGTTTTTT. Protein product: CAIRPGHNTGELFF.

The chain couples TRBV29-1 to TRBJ2-7; 10 bases align to TRBD2. After removal of 3 bases from V and 5 bases from J, the junction contained 7 bases not matched to a gene. In germline, CDR1 is SQVTM, CDR2 ANQGSEA. This CDR3 contains 14 residues. CDR3 nucleotide sequence: TGCAGCGTTGATCTTAGCGGGAGGATGAACGAGCAGTACTTC. Its translation is CSVDLSGRMNEQYF.

In this sample, this clonotype turned up many times. The rearrangement joins TRBV27 to TRBJ2-7, with D perhaps TRBD1 or TRBD2 (6 bases each). CDR3 length: 13 residues. Looked up from germline, CDR1 is MNHEY and CDR2 is SMNVEV (reference sequence). V lost 0 bases and J 5 bases, leaving 8 bases between the germline ends. CDR3 coding DNA: TGTGCCAGCAGTTTATCGGGGGGCCACGAGCAGTACTTC. Translated, it gives CASSLSGGHEQYF.

CDR3 protein: CATSRGTLEADTEAFF. DNA of the CDR3: TGTGCCACCAGCAGAGGTACTTTGGAGGCGGACACTGAAGCTTTCTTT. The chain is built from TRBV15 and TRBJ1-1; D is undetermined. The V end was cut by 1 base, the J end by 3 bases, with 15 bases between. The germline V gene encodes CDR1 LNHNV and CDR2 YYDKDF (reference sequence). The CDR3 runs to 16 residues.

A remark on this clonotype: This may arise from a read error, as a much more abundant clone is one base away. This is likely a read error, given that the CDR3 carries no conserved phenylalanine or tryptophan at its end. This chain joins TRBV6-1 and TRBJ1-6; D gene unclear. This CDR3 comprises 17 residues. V lost 1 base and J lost 6, with 16 bases in between. Germline CDR1 and CDR2: MNHNS and SASEGT. CDR3 in DNA: TGTGCCAGCAGTGAAGTGACGACGGAAGGATTTAATTCACCCCTCCACTAT. Its translation: CASSEVTTEGFNSPLHY.

The genes are TRBV12-3 or TRBV12-4 and TRBJ2-7; tentative D call: TRBD1 (6 bases). Trimming took 6 bases from V and 0 from J, leaving 12 bases between them. The CDR3 consists of 14 residues. The CDR3 coding sequence is TGTGCCAGCAGCCAACAGGGAGACTCCTACGAGCAGTACTTC. Protein sequence: CASSQQGDSYEQYF.

This clonotype was observed at least ten times. This chain connects TRBV12-3 or TRBV12-4 to TRBJ2-7; D gene unclear. This CDR3 contains 13 residues. V lost 1 base and J 4 bases, leaving 8 bases between the germline ends. CDR3 residues: CASSLDNAYEQYF. The CDR3 DNA is TGTGCCAGCAGTTTAGACAACGCTTACGAGCAGTACTTC.